One and the same sample provided the 5 T cell receptor beta chains below, sequenced in a study of cytomegalovirus exposure and HLA in healthy donors. The PCR was carried out with 60 Vbeta primers and 13 Jbeta primers. This table comes from immunoSEQ multiplex PCR, and its TCRdb copy is limited to in-frame clones, with some not included. Of roughly 200,000 clones listed, less than 90% are singletons. The sequenced sample was PBMCs. All receptors derive from a man in his fifties in good health and CMV-seronegative.

The chain uses TRBV7-2 and TRBJ2-5, with D possibly being TRBD2 (6 bases). Germline V CDR1 and CDR2: SGHTA, FQGNSA. The CDR3 has 13 amino acids. Trimming left V 5 bases short and J 3 bases short, with 10 bases between. CDR3 nucleotide sequence: TGTGCCAGCAGCCTCAGACTAGAAGAGACCCAGTACTTC. As protein: CASSLRLEETQYF. The whole variable domain, remainder taken from reference TRBV7-2 and TRBJ2-5, is GAGVSQSPSNKVTEKGKDVELRCDPISGHTALYWYRQSLGQGLEFLIYFQGNSAPDKSGLPSDRFSAERTGGSVSTLTIQRTQQEDSAVYLCASSLRLEETQYFGPGTRLLVL.

The chain is built from TRBV28 and TRBJ1-5, with 10 bases matching TRBD1. The CDR3 extends over 14 amino acids. Per the germline V gene, CDR1 is MDHEN and CDR2 is SYDVKM. Trimming removed 6 bases from V and 4 bases from J; junction bases left unmatched: 3. The CDR3 DNA is TGTGCCAGCAGAGTGGGACAGGGGAATCAGCCCCAGCATTTT. It translates to CASRVGQGNQPQHF.

The chain links TRBV18 to TRBJ1-5, with D unclear. The germline V gene has CDR1 KGHSH and CDR2 LQKENI. This CDR3 region has 14 residues. Trimming stripped 5 bases from V and 0 bases from J, with 8 bases between. The CDR3 here is CASSATDSNQPQHF. The CDR3 DNA reads TGTGCCAGCTCAGCCACTGATAGCAATCAGCCCCAGCATTTT.

This clone was observed a single time. The gene calls are TRBV6-5 and TRBJ1-6; D may be TRBD1 (5 bases). Germline loops: CDR1 MNHEY, CDR2 SVGAGI. The V gene lost 5 bases and the J gene lost 4 bases, with 9 bases spanning the gap. This CDR3 region has 14 residues. CDR3 region: CASSAGPYNSPLHF. The CDR3 bases are TGTGCCAGCAGTGCGGGACCTTATAATTCACCCCTCCACTTT.

This clone has a single count. CDR3 DNA sequence: TGTGCCAGCAGCCTCGAGAGAACAGGGAGCTCCTACGAGCAGTACTTC. Its translation is CASSLERTGSSYEQYF. This chain joins TRBV7-2 and TRBJ2-7, with a tentative D call TRBD1 (6 bases). Germline V gives CDR1 SGHTA, CDR2 FQGNSA. The CDR3 runs 16 residues. Trimming stripped 5 bases from V and 0 bases from J, with 17 bases between. Combining the CDR3 with reference TRBV7-2 and TRBJ2-7 gives the whole variable domain GAGVSQSPSNKVTEKGKDVELRCDPISGHTALYWYRQSLGQGLEFLIYFQGNSAPDKSGLPSDRFSAERTGGSVSTLTIQRTQQEDSAVYLCASSLERTGSSYEQYFGPGTRLTVT.